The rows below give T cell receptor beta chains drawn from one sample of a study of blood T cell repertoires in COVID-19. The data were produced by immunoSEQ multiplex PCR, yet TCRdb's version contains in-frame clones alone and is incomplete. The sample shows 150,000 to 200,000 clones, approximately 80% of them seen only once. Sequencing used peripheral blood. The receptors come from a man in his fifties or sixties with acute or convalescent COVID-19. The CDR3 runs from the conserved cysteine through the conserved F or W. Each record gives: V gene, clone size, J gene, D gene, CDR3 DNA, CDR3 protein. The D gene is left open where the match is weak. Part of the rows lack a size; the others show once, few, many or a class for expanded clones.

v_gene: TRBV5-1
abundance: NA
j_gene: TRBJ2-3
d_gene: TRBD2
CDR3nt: TGCGCCAGCAGCCCGGGACTAAACACAGATACGCAGTATTTT
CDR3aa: CASSPGLNTDTQYF

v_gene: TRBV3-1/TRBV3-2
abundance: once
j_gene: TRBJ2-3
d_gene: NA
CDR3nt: TGTGCCAGCAGCCAAGATCGGGTACTAGAATGGGATACGCAGTATTTT
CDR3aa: CASSQDRVLEWDTQYF

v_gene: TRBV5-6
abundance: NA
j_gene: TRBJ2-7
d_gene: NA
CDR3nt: TGTGCCAGCAGCACGACAGTTTCCTACGAGCAGTACTTC
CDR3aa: CASSTTVSYEQYF

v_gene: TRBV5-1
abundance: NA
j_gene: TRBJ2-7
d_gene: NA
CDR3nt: TGCGCCAGCAGCTTGGAGGACAGCATTGAGTACTTC
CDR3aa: CASSLEDSIEYF

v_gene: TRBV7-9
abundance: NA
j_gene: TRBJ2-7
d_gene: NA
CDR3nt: TGTGCCAGCAGCTTAGGCGGAGCCGAGCAGTACTTC
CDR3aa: CASSLGGAEQYF

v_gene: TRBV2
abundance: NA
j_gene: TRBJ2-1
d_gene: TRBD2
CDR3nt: TGTGCCAGCAGTCTACTAGCGGGGGGCGACGGTGAGCAGTTCTTC
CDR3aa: CASSLLAGGDGEQFF

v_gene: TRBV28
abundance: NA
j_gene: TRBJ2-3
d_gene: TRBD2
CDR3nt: TGTGCCAGCAGGGATAGGACTAGCGGGGGGGTCGAGGATACGCAGTATTTT
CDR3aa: CASRDRTSGGVEDTQYF

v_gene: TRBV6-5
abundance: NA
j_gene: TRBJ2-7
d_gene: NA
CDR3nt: TGTGCCAGCAGTTACGAGCCCACAGAGTACTACGAGCAGTACTTC
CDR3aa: CASSYEPTEYYEQYF

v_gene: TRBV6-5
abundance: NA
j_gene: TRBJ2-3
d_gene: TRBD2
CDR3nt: TGTGCCAGCAGCCGAAGCGGGGGGGCATTAGATACGCAGTATTTT
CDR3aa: CASSRSGGALDTQYF

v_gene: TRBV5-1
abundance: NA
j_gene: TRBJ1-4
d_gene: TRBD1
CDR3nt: TGCGCCAGCAGCCTAACAGGGGTAGGGGGGGAAAAACTGTTTTTT
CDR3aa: CASSLTGVGGEKLFF

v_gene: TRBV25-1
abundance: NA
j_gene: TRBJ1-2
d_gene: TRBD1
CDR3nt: TGTGCCAGCAGTGAACCGGGACAGGGGCCGACGGCCTATGGCTACACCTTC
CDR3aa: CASSEPGQGPTAYGYTF

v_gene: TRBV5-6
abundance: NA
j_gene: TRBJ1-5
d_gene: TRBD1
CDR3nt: TGTGCCAGCAGCAAGACAGGGAAGCATGTTGGCAATCAGCCCCAGCATTTT
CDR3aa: CASSKTGKHVGNQPQHF

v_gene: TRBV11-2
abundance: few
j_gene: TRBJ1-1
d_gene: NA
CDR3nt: TGTGCCAGCAGCTTAGGGACTACCGCTGAAGCTTTCTTT
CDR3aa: CASSLGTTAEAFF

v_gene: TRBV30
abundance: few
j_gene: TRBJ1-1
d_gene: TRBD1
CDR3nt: TGTGCCTGGAGACAGGGGGCTGGAAACACTGAAGCTTTCTTT
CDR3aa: CAWRQGAGNTEAFF

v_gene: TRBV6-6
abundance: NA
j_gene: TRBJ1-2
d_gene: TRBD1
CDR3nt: TGTGCCAGCAGTTACTCCCCCCTCGACAGGGGCTATGGCTACACCTTC
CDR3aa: CASSYSPLDRGYGYTF

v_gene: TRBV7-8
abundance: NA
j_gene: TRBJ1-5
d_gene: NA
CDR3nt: TGTGCCAGCAGCTTAGAAGGGGGTGGACAGCCCCAGCATTTT
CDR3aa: CASSLEGGGQPQHF

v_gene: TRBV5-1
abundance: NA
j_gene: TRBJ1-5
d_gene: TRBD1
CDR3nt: TGCGCCAGCACCTCACAGGGGGAGGATCAGCCCCAGCATTTT
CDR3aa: CASTSQGEDQPQHF

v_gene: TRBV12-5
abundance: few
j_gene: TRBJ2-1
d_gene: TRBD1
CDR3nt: TGTGCTAGCTTAGGGCGAACAGGGGGCTACAATGAGCAGTTCTTC
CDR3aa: CASLGRTGGYNEQFF

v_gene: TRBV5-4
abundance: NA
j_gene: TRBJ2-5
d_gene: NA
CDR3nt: TGTGCCAGCAGCTTCGAGGTGTCACAAGAGACCCAGTACTTC
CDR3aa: CASSFEVSQETQYF

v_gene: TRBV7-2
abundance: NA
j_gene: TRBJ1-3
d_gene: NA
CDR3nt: TGTGCCAGCAGCTTACGAGGTCTAGGAAACACCATATATTTT
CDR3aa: CASSLRGLGNTIYF

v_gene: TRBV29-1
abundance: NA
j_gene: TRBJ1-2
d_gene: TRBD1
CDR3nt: TGCAGCGTTGAAAAGGGGGCTCCTAACTATGGCTACACCTTC
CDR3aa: CSVEKGAPNYGYTF

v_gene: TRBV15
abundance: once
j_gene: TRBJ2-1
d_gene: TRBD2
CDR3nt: TGTGCCACCAGCAGAGATGTGGCTAGCGGGGGGGCGAATGAGCAGTTCTTC
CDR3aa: CATSRDVASGGANEQFF

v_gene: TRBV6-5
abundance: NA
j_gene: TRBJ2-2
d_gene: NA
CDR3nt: TGTGCCAGCAGTTACAGGAGTAACGGGGAGCTGTTTTTT
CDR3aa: CASSYRSNGELFF

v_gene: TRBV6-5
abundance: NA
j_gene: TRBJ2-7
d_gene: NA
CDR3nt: TGTGCCAGCAGTTACTCAGACGGGACCTACGAGCAGTACTTC
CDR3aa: CASSYSDGTYEQYF

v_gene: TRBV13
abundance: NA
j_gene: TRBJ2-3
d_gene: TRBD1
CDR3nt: TGTGCCAGCAGCCGAACAGGGGGCTGGACAGATACGCAGTATTTT
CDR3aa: CASSRTGGWTDTQYF

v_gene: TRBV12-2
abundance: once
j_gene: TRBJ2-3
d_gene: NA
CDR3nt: TGTGCAAGTCGCTTGGGGGGTGGTAGGCTCACAGATACGCAGTATTTT
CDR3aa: CASRLGGGRLTDTQYF

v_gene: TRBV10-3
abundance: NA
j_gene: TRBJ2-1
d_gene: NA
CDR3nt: TGTGCCATCAGTGAGTCGAGGGCCACCAATGAGCAGTTCTTC
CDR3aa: CAISESRATNEQFF

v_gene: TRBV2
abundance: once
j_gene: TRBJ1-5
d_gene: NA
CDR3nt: TGTGCCAGCAGTGTCTTAGGGGGGGATCAGCCCCAGCATTTT
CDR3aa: CASSVLGGDQPQHF

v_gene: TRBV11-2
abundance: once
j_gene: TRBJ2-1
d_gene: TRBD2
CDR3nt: TGTGCCAGCAGCCCAGGTAGCGGGGGGACTTACAATGAGCAGTTCTTC
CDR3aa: CASSPGSGGTYNEQFF

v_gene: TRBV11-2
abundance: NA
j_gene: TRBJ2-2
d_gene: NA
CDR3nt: TGTGCCAGCAGCCAGGGGACGAACACCGGGGAGCTGTTTTTT
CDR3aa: CASSQGTNTGELFF

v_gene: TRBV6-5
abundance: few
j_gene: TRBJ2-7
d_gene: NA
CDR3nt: TGTGCCAGCACCCCGACTACCTACGAGCAGTACTTC
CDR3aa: CASTPTTYEQYF

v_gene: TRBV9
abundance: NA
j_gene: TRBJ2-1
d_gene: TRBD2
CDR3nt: TGTGCCAGCAGCGTAGCTATGGCTAGCGGGGGATACAATGAGCAGTTCTTC
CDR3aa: CASSVAMASGGYNEQFF

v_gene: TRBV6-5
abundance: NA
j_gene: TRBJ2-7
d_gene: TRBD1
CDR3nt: TGTGCCTCCGGACAGGGGGAAATATACGAGCAGTACTTC
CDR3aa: CASGQGEIYEQYF

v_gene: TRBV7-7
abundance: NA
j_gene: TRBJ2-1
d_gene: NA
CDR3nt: TGTGCTAGCAGCCATCGTTCTGGACAACCAGTCTTC
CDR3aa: CASSHRSGQPVF

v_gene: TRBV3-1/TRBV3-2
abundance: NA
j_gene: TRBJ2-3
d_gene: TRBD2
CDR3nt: TGTGCCAGCAGCCGAATCCACGGGACTAGCGGGGAAGGGACGCAGTATTTT
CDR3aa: CASSRIHGTSGEGTQYF